The T cell receptor (beta chain) described here comes from a study of shared clonotypes between healthy human individuals. This clone was counted a single time. The CDR3 covers 17 residues. The ends lost 2 bases at V and 4 bases at J; junction bases unmatched: 8. Germline CDR1 is SGHVS and CDR2 is FQNEAQ. Profiling relied on immunoSEQ multiplex PCR, and the TCRdb table lists in-frame clones only, not all of them. The table lists over a million clones, approximately 97% of them singletons. The sample taken for sequencing was naive CD4+ T cells sorted from blood. Subset denoted: CD45RA+ positively selected. This chain connects TRBV7-8 to TRBJ2-2; 9 bases fit TRBD2. This receptor was obtained from a man aged 25 to 45 in good health. CDR3 sequence: CASSLILGLASTGELFF. CDR3 nucleotide sequence: TGTGCCAGCAGCTTAATATTAGGACTAGCGAGCACCGGGGAGCTGTTTTTT.